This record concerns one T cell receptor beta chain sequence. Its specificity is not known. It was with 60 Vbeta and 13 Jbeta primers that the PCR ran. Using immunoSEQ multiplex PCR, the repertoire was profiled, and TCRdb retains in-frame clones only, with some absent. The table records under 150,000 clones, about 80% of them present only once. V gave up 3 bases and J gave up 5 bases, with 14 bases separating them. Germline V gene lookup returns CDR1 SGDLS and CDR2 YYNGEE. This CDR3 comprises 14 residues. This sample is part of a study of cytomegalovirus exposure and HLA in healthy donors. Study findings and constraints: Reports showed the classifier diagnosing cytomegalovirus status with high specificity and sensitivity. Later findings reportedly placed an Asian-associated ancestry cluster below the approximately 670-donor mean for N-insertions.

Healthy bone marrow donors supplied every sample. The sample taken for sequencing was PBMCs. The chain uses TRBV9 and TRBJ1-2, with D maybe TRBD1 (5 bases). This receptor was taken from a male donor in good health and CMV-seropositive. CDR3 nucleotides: TGTGCCAGCAGCGGAACACGACAGAAATATGGCTACACCTTC. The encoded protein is CASSGTRQKYGYTF. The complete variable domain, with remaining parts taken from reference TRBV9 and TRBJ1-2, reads DSGVTQTPKHLITATGQRVTLRCSPRSGDLSVYWYQQSLDQGLQFLIQYYNGEERAKGNILERFSAQQFPDLHSELNLSSLELGDSALYFCASSGTRQKYGYTFGSGTRLTVV.